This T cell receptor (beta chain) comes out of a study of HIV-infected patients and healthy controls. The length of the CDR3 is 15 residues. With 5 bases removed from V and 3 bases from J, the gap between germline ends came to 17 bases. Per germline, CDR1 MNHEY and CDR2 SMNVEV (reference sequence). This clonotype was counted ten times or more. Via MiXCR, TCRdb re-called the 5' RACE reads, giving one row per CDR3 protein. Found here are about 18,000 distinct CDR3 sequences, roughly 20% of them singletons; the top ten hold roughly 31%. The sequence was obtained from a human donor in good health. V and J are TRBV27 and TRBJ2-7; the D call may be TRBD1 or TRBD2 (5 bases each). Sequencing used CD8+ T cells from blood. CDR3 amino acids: CASSAIGDRYYEQYF. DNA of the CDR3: TGTGCCAGCAGTGCAATAGGGGACCGATACTACGAGCAGTACTTC.